This T cell receptor beta chain emerged from a study of CD4 T cells in relation to SARS-CoV-2 and coronaviruses. Sequencing was performed with immunoSEQ multiplex PCR; in TCRdb, only in-frame clones are kept and a portion is missing. The sample consists of 15,000 to 25,000 clones, over 70% of them appearing once. V shed 3 bases and J shed 2 bases, with 8 bases lying between them. The CDR3 is 14 residues long. CDR1 KGHDR and CDR2 SFDVKD come from the germline V gene. In regard to this clone: Its antigen remains unknown.

CD4+ T cells from unexposed donors were obtained before the COVID-19 pandemic (2011-2018). Isolation of CD4+ T cells took place after less than twelve days in culture. The chain uses TRBV24-1 and TRBJ2-3; D call uncertain. Sequencing input: CD4+ T cells from PBMCs, cultured in vitro. This clonotype was obtained from a human donor in good health. CDR3 nucleotides: TGTGCCACCAGTGATGCCAAAGCCACAGATACGCAGTATTTT. This translates into CATSDAKATDTQYF.